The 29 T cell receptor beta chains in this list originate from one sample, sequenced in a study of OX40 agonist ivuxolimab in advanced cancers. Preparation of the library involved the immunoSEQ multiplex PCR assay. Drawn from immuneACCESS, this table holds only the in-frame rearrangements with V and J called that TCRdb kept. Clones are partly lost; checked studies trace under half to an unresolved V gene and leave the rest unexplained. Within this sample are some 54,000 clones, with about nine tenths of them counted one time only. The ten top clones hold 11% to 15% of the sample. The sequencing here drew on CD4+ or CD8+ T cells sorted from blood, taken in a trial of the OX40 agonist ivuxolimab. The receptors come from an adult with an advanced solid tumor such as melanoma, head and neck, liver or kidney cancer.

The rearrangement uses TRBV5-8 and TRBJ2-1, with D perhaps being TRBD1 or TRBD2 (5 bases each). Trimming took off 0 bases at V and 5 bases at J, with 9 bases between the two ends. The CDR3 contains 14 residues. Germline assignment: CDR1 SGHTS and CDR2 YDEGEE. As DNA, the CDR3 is TGTGCCAGCAGCTTGGCTGGGGGAAACAATGAGCAGTTCTTC. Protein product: CASSLAGGNNEQFF.

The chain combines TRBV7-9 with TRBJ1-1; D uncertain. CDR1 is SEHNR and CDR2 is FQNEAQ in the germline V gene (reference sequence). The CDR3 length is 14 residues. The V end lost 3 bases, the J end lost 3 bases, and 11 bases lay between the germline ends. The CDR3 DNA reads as TGTGCCAGCAGCTTCGACGAGTTGTACACTGAAGCTTTCTTT. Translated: CASSFDELYTEAFF.

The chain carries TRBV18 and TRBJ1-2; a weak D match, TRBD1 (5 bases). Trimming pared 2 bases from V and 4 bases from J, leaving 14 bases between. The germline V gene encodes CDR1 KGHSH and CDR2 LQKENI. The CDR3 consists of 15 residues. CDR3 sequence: CASSPGTGVFYGYTF. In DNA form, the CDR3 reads TGTGCCAGCTCACCAGGGACGGGGGTCTTCTATGGCTACACCTTC.

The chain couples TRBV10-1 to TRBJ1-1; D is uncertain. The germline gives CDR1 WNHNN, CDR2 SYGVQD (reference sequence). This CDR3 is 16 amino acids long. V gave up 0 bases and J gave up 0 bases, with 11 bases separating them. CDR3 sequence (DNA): TGCGCCAGCAGTGAGTCGTCAGGCTACTTGAACACTGAAGCTTTCTTT. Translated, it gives CASSESSGYLNTEAFF.

The CDR3 sequence: CASRGQGYEQYF. The CDR3 nucleotides are TGTGCCAGTAGGGGACAGGGCTACGAGCAGTACTTC. The chain carries TRBV19 and TRBJ2-7; TRBD1 matches 9 bases. V was pared by 6 bases and J by 3 bases, with 0 bases of the junction left unmatched. CDR1 is LNHDA and CDR2 is SQIVND in the germline V gene (reference sequence). CDR3 length: 12 amino acids.

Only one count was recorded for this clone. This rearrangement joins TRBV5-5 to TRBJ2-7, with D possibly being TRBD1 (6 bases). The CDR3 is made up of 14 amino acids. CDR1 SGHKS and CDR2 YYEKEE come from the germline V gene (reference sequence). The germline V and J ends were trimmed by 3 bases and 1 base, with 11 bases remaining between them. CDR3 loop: CASSSPGTSYEQYF. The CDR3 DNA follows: TGTGCCAGCAGCTCACCGGGGACATCCTACGAGCAGTACTTC.

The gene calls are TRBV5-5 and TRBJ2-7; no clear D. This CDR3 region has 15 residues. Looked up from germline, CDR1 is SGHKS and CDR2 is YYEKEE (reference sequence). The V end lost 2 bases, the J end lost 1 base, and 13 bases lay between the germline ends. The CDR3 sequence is CASSLGFLPSYEQYF. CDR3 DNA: TGTGCCAGCAGCTTAGGATTCCTTCCTTCCTACGAGCAGTACTTC.

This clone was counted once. In nucleotides, the CDR3 is TGTGCCAGTATGGACAGGAACACCGGGGAGCTGTTTTTT. Translating it yields CASMDRNTGELFF. The genes are TRBV19 and TRBJ2-2; D is perhaps TRBD1 (6 bases). CDR1 and CDR2 from the germline V gene are LNHDA and SQIVND (reference sequence). Trimming took off 7 bases at V and 1 base at J, with 7 bases between the two ends. This CDR3 is 13 amino acids long.

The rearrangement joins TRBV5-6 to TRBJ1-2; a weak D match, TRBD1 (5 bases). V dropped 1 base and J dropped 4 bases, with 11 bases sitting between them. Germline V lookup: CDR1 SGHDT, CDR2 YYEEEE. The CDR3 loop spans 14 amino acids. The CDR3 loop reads CASSLLRGPYGYTF. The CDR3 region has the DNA TGTGCCAGCAGCTTGTTAAGGGGCCCCTATGGCTACACCTTC.

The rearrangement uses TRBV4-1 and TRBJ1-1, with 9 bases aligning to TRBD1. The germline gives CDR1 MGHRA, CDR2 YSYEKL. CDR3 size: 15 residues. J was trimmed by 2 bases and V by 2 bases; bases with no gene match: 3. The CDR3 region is CASSQQTGGNTEAFF. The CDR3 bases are TGCGCCAGCAGCCAACAAACAGGGGGCAACACTGAAGCTTTCTTT.

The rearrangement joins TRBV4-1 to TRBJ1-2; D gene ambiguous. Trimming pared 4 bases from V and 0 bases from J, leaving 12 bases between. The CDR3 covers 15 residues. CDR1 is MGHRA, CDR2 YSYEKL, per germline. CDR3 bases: TGCGCCAGCAGCCCCCCAGGATCTACTAACTATGGCTACACCTTC. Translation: CASSPPGSTNYGYTF.

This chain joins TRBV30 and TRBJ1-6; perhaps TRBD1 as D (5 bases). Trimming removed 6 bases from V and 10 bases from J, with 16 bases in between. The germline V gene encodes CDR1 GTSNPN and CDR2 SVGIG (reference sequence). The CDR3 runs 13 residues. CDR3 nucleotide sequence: TGTGCCTGTTTCCGGGACCCTTTATCACCCCTCCACTTT. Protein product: CACFRDPLSPLHF.

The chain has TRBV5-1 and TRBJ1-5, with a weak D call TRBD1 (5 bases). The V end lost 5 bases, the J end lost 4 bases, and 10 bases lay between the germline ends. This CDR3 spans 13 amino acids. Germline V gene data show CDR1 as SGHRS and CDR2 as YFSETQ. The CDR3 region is CASRIDRNQPQHF. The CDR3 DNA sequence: TGCGCCAGCAGGATCGACAGAAATCAGCCCCAGCATTTT. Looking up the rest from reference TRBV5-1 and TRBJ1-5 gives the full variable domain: KAGVTQTPRYLIKTRGQQVTLSCSPISGHRSVSWYQQTPGQGLQFLFEYFSETQRNKGNFPGRFSGRQFSNSRSEMNVSTLELGDSALYLCASRIDRNQPQHFGDGTRLSIL.

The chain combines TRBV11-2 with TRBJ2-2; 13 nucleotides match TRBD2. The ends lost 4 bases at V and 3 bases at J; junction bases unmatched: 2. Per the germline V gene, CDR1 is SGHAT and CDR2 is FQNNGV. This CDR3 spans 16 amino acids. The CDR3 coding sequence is TGTGCCAGCAGCTCCGGGACTAGCGGGGACACCGGGGAGCTGTTTTTT. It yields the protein CASSSGTSGDTGELFF.

The CDR3 DNA is TGTGCCAGCAGCGTAGCTTCGGGGGGTGAGACCCAGTACTTC. The encoded protein is CASSVASGGETQYF. The chain links TRBV9 to TRBJ2-5; 7 bases line up with TRBD2. CDR1 and CDR2 (germline): SGDLS, YYNGEE. V shed 0 bases and J 5 bases; nucleotides not matched to a gene: 4. The CDR3 has 14 residues.

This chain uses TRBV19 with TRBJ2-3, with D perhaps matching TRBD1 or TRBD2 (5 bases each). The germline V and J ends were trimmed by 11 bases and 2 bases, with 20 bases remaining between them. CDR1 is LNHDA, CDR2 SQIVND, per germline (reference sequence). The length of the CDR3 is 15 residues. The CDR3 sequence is CAVAFKGRTTDTQYF. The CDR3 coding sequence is TGTGCCGTAGCATTTAAGGGACGGACCACAGATACGCAGTATTTT.

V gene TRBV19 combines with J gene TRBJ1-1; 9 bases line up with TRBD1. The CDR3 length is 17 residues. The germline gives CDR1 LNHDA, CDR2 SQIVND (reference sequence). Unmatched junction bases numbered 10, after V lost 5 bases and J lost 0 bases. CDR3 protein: CASSPWTGDVVNTEAFF. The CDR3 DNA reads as TGTGCCAGTAGTCCCTGGACAGGGGATGTAGTGAACACTGAAGCTTTCTTT.

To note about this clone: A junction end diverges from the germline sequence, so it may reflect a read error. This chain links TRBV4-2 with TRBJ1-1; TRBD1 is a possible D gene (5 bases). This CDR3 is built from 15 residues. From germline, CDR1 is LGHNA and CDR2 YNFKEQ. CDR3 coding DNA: TGTGCCAACAGCCAAGATGGTGGGGACCTCACTGAAGCTTTCTTT. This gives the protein CANSQDGGDLTEAFF.

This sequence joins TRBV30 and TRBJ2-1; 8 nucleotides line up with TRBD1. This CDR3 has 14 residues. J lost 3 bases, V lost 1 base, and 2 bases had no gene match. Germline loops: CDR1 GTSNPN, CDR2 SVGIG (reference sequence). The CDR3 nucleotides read TGTGCCTGGAGTGGAGGGACAGGCTACAATGAGCAGTTCTTC. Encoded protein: CAWSGGTGYNEQFF. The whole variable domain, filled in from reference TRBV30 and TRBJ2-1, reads SQTIHQWPATLVQPVGSPLSLECTVEGTSNPNLYWYRQAAGRGLQLLFYSVGIGQISSEVPQNLSASRPQDRQFILSSKKLLLSDSGFYLCAWSGGTGYNEQFFGPGTRLTVL.

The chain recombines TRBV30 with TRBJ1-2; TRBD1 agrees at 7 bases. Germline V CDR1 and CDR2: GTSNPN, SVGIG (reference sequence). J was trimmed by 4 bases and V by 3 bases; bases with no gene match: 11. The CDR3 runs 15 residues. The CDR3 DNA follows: TGTGCCTGGAGCCCGACAGGGAGGGTGGCCTATGGCTACACCTTC. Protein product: CAWSPTGRVAYGYTF.

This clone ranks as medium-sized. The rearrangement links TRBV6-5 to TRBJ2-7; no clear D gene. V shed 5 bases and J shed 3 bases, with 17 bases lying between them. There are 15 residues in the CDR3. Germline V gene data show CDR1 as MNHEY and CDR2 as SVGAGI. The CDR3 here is CASSAVHGENYEQYF. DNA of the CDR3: TGTGCCAGCAGTGCCGTACACGGAGAAAACTACGAGCAGTACTTC.

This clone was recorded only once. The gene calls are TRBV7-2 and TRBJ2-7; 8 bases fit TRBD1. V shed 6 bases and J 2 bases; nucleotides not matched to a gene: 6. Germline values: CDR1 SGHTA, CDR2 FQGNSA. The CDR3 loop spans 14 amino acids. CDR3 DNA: TGTGCCAGCAGTCCCGGGACAGGTGCCTACGAGCAGTACTTC. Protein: CASSPGTGAYEQYF.

The CDR3 region has the DNA TGTGCCTATTATACCGGGGCTTATGGCTACACCTTC. This translates into CAYYTGAYGYTF. This chain joins TRBV30 and TRBJ1-2; D possibly corresponds to TRBD1 (5 bases). The CDR3 runs to 12 residues. CDR1 GTSNPN and CDR2 SVGIG come from the germline V gene (reference sequence). V lost 7 bases, J lost 5 bases, and 14 bases lay in between.

CDR3 amino acids: CASSLLADSYEQYF. DNA of the CDR3: TGCGCCAGCAGCCTCCTGGCAGACTCCTACGAGCAGTACTTC. The chain combines TRBV4-3 with TRBJ2-7; D is unresolved. V was cut by 4 bases and J by 0 bases, with 10 bases left in between. Germline values: CDR1 LGHNA, CDR2 YSLEER. This CDR3 is built from 14 residues.

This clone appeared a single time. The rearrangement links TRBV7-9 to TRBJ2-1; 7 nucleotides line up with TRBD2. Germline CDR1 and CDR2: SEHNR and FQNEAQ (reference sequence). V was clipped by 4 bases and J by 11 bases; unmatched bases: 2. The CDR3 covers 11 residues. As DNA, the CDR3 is TGTGCCAGCAGCTCGGGGGGTAAGCAGTTCTTC. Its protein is CASSSGGKQFF.

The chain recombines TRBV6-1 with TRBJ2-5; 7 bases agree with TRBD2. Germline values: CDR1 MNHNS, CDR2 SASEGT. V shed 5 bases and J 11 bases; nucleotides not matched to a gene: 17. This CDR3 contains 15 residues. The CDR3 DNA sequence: TGTGCCAGCAGTCCCTCGGGAGGATCCCCCTTGATGCAGTACTTC. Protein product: CASSPSGGSPLMQYF.

This CDR3 reads CASSEGPDLNTEAFF. CDR3 in DNA: TGTGCCAGCAGCGAAGGGCCTGATCTGAACACTGAAGCTTTCTTT. V usage is TRBV6-4 and J usage is TRBJ1-1; no reliable D call. With 6 bases removed from V and 0 bases from J, the gap between germline ends came to 14 bases. The germline V gene has CDR1 MRHNA and CDR2 SNTAGT. The CDR3 contains 15 residues.

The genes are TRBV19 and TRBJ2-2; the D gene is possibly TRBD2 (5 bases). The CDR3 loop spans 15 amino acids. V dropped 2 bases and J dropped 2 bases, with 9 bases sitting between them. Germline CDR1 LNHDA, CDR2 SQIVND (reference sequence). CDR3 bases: TGTGCCAGTAGTATACAGCCTAGCAACACCGGGGAGCTGTTTTTT. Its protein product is CASSIQPSNTGELFF.

CDR3 sequence: CASHLGAGQPQHF. As DNA, the CDR3 is TGTGCCAGTCATTTGGGGGCGGGTCAGCCCCAGCATTTT. The chain is built from TRBV28 and TRBJ1-5, with D perhaps TRBD1 (6 bases). Germline V gives CDR1 MDHEN, CDR2 SYDVKM. This CDR3 is 13 amino acids long. V shed 9 bases and J shed 6 bases, with 15 bases lying between them. The full variable domain, in which reference TRBV28 and TRBJ1-5 provide the parts outside the CDR3, is DVKVTQSSRYLVKRTGEKVFLECVQDMDHENMFWYRQDPGLGLRLIYFSYDVKMKEKGDIPEGYSVSREKKERFSLILESASTNQTSMYLCASHLGAGQPQHFGDGTRLSIL.